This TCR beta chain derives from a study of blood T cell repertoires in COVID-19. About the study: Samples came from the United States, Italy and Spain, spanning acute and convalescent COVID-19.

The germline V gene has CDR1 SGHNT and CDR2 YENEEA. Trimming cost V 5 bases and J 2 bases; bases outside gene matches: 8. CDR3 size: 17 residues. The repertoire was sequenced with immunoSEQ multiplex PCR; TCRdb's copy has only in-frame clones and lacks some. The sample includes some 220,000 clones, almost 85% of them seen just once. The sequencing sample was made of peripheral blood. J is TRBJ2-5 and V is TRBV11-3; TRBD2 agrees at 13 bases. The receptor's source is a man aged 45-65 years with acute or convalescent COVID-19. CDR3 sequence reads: CASSRGLAGVGQETQYF. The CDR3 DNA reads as TGTGCCAGCAGCCGCGGACTAGCGGGAGTCGGGCAAGAGACCCAGTACTTC.